This T cell receptor (beta chain) was sequenced in a study of T-cell reconstitution after alpha-beta-depleted transplantation in children. Study-level findings and limits: Several hundred rapidly expanded clones from non-depleted graft cells reportedly supplied alpha-beta T cells about two months post-transplant.

On this clonotype: Its cognate antigen is unknown.

For TCRbeta, the library was prepared with unique molecular identifiers. TCRdb re-analysed the PCR reads in MiXCR, keeping a single row per CDR3 protein. The table has some 150,000 distinct CDR3 sequences, about 8.8% seen once. The CDR3 is 17 amino acids. The V gene's germline CDR1 is KGHDR and CDR2 SFDVKD. Trimming stripped 9 bases from V and 6 bases from J, with 25 bases between. The chain joins TRBV24-1 to TRBJ2-2; D is perhaps TRBD1 (7 bases). The specimen comprised PBMCs, mostly from graft donor cells, sampled 180 days after TCRalphabeta/CD19-depleted stem cell transplant. The sequence derives from a female patient between 2 and 15 years old who had a stem cell transplant for congenital amegakaryocytic thrombocytopenia, so the T cells may come from the graft donor. The CDR3 nucleotides are TGTGCCACCGGGAGGACAGGACCCGATCCGATTGCCGGGGAGCTGTTTTTT. Encoded protein: CATGRTGPDPIAGELFF.